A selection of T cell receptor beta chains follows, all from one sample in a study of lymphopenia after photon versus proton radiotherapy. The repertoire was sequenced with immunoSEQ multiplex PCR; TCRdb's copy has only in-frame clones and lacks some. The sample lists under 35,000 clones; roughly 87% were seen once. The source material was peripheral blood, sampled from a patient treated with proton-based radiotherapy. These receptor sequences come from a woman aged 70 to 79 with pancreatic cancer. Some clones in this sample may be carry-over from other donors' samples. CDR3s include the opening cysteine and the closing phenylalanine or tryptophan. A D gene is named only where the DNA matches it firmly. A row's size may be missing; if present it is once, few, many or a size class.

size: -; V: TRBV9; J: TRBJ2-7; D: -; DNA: -; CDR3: CASSVGTGALHF
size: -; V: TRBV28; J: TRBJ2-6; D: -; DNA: TGTGCCAGCAGTTATCGGTACTCTGGGGCCAACGTCCTGACTTTC; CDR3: CASSYRYSGANVLTF
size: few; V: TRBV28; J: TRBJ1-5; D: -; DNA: TGTGCCAGCAGGATACTCTCCGGGACATCATATAGCAATCAGCCCCAGCATTTT; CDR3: CASRILSGTSYSNQPQHF
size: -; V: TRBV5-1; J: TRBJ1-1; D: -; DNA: TGCGCCAGCAGGAGTAACACTGAAGCTTTCTTT; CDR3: CASRSNTEAFF
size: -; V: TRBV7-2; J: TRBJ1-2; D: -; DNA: TGTGCCAGCAGCGTCACCGGGGGGGCATACTATGGCTACACCTTC; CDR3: CASSVTGGAYYGYTF
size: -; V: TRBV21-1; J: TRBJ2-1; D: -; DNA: TGTGCCAGCACCCTAGGACCGGGGGAGCAGTTCTTC; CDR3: CASTLGPGEQFF
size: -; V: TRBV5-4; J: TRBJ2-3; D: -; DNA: TGTGCCAGCAGCTCCGCGCCGGGCACAGATACGCAGTATTTT; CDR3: CASSSAPGTDTQYF
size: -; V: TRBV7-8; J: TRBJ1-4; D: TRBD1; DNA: TGTGCCAGCAGCTCAAAGACAGGGGATAATGAAAAACTGTTTTTT; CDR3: CASSSKTGDNEKLFF
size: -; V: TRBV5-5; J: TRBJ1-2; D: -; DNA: TGTGCCAGCAGCCCCGGACAGACCTATGGCTACACCTTC; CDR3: CASSPGQTYGYTF
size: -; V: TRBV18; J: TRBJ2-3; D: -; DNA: TGTGCCAGCTCATCGGGACTTCAAGATACGCAGTATTTT; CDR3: CASSSGLQDTQYF
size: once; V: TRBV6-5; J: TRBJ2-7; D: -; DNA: TGTGCCAGCAGTGTGATACCAGCCTACGAGCAGTACTTC; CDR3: CASSVIPAYEQYF
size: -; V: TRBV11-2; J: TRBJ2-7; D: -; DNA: TGTGCCAGCAGCGGAACCGGGACCAGGGCCTTGATGTACTTC; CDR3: CASSGTGTRALMYF
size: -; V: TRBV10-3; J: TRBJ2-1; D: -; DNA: TGTGCCATCAGTGGAGGGGATTCCTACAATGAGCAGTTCTTC; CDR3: CAISGGDSYNEQFF
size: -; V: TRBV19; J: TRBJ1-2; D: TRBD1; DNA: TGTGCCAGTCGGGACAGCGCTAACTATGGCTACACCTTC; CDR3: CASRDSANYGYTF
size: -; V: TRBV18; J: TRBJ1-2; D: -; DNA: TGTGCCAGCTCCGCAGGAGGACAAGGCTATGGCTACACCTTC; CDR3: CASSAGGQGYGYTF
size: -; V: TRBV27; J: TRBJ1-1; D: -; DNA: TGTGCCAGCCAGGCGGGGGGCGCGGTAGCTTTCTTT; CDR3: CASQAGGAVAFF
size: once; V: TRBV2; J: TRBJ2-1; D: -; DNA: TGTGCCAGCACCAGCAACTACAATGAGCAGTTCTTC; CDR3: CASTSNYNEQFF
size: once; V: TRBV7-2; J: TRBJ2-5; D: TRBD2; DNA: TGTGCCAGCAGCCTGCGAGCGGGAGGAGAAGAGACCCAGTACTTC; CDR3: CASSLRAGGEETQYF
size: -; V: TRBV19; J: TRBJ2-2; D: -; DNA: TGTGCCAGTAGTATAAGTAGGAACACCGGGGAGCTGTTTTTT; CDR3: CASSISRNTGELFF
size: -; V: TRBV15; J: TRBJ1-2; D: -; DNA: TGTGCCACCAGCTTCTACATGTCAGCTAACTATGGCTACACCTTC; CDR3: CATSFYMSANYGYTF
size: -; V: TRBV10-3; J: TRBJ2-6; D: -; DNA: TGTGCCATCAGTGACCCCCTCGGGGGAGGGGGCGGGGCCAACGTCCTGACTTTC; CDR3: CAISDPLGGGGGANVLTF
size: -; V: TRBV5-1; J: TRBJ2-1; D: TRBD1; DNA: TGCGCCAGCAGCCAGGGACAGGGAGTTTACAATGAGCAGTTCTTC; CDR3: CASSQGQGVYNEQFF
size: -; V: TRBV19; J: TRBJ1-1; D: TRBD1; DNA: TGTGCCAGTAGTGTTTACAGGGGAGGTTGGAACACTGAAGCTTTCTTT; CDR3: CASSVYRGGWNTEAFF
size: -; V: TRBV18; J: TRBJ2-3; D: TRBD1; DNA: TGTGCCAGCTCACCTCTTCGGGACAGGGGATTAGATACGCAGTATTTT; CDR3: CASSPLRDRGLDTQYF
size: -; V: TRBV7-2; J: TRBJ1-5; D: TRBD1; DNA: TGTGCCAGCAGCTTAGAACTCTCCGGGACAGGGAGCAATCAGCCCCAGCATTTT; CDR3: CASSLELSGTGSNQPQHF
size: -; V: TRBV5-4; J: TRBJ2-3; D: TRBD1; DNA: TGTGCCAGCAGCCCTCGGGACAGAATCACAGATACGCAGTATTTT; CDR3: CASSPRDRITDTQYF
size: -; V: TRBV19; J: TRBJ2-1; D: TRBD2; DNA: TGTGCCACCCAACGGACTAGCTCCTACAATGAGCAGTTCTTC; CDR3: CATQRTSSYNEQFF